A single sample is the source of the 23 T cell receptor beta chains below, sequenced in a study of Graves' ophthalmopathy and Graves' hyperthyroidism (dated by TCRdb to between 2017 and 2018). Sequencing was carried out with an Illumina HiSeq 2000. For repertoire sequencing, the TCR beta CDR3 regions were amplified from RNA transcripts. HTBI primers and the Qiagen OneStep RT-PCR kit were used in a first-round RT-PCR, which was followed by a second-round multiplex PCR, size selection and purification. The public reads were quality trimmed at Q25 with fastp and then assembled into clones with MiXCR by TCRdb, keeping productive beta chains. Identical CDR3 protein sequences are pooled into one entry, listed with their most common genes and DNA. The sample table records some 750,000 distinct CDR3 sequences; 40% of these occur just once. The top ten clonotypes cover 35% to 55% of the sample. The sequencing sample was made of peripheral blood. The source of these receptors is an adult man with Graves' ophthalmopathy.

This clonotype was observed a few times. The junction shows a germline mismatch at one end, possibly a read error. J is TRBJ2-2 and V is TRBV9; the match to TRBD2 covers 9 bases. The CDR3 is 16 residues long. In germline, CDR1 is SGDLS, CDR2 YYNGEE. The CDR3 DNA reads TGCGCCAGCAGCCAGTATAGCGGGAGAGGCACCGGGGAGCTGTTTTTT. Protein product: CASSQYSGRGTGELFF.

To note about this clonotype: An end of the junction differs from the germline gene, which may be a read error. This rearrangement joins TRBV7-9 to TRBJ2-2; TRBD1 matches at 7 bases. Per the germline V gene, CDR1 is SEHNR and CDR2 is FQNEAQ (reference sequence). CDR3 length: 16 amino acids. The DNA of the CDR3 is TGCGCCAGCAGAAGCAACCAGGGGGCGAACACCGGGGAGCTGTTTTTT. Encoded protein: CASRSNQGANTGELFF.

This clonotype was seen at least ten times. The V call is TRBV27, the J call TRBJ1-4; D is undetermined. The CDR3 has 12 amino acids. The V gene lost 5 bases and the J gene lost 4 bases, with 5 bases spanning the gap. Looked up from germline, CDR1 is MNHEY and CDR2 is SMNVEV (reference sequence). CDR3 residues: CASSRINEKLFF. In DNA form, the CDR3 reads TGTGCCAGCAGTCGGATTAATGAAAAACTGTTTTTT.

The chain carries TRBV7-9 and TRBJ2-5; 8 nucleotides line up with TRBD1. The CDR3 has 11 amino acids. Germline assignment: CDR1 SEHNR and CDR2 FQNEAQ (reference sequence). Losses at the gene ends were 5 bases for V and 12 bases for J; bases not matched to a gene: 5. CDR3 sequence: CASSMTGAEYF. CDR3 bases: TGTGCCAGCAGCATGACAGGGGCCGAGTACTTC.

This clonotype has ten or more counts. This chain joins TRBV10-1 and TRBJ2-2; 7 bases fit TRBD2. Germline V gene data show CDR1 as WNHNN and CDR2 as SYGVQD (reference sequence). Germline trimming cut 4 bases from V and 1 base from J; bases unmatched to any gene: 3. This CDR3 has 15 residues. CDR3 region: CASSVSGMNTGELFF. CDR3 DNA: TGCGCCAGCAGTGTAAGCGGGATGAACACCGGGGAGCTGTTTTTT.

This clonotype was seen only a few times. The rearrangement joins TRBV11-2 to TRBJ2-5; D might be TRBD2 (7 bases). This CDR3 region has 17 residues. V was cut by 0 bases and J by 5 bases, with 19 bases left in between. Germline V gives CDR1 SGHAT, CDR2 FQNNGV. CDR3: CASSLDTLRGGSETQYF. The CDR3 DNA sequence: TGTGCCAGCAGCTTAGATACCCTGCGCGGGGGCTCGGAGACCCAGTACTTC.

This clonotype was picked up a small number of times. J is TRBJ1-2 and V is TRBV11-2; 7 nucleotides line up with TRBD1. Germline assignment: CDR1 SGHAT and CDR2 FQNNGV. Germline trimming cut 0 bases from V and 13 bases from J; bases unmatched to any gene: 8. There are 13 residues in the CDR3. The CDR3 sequence: CASSLDRTGTCTF. The CDR3, as DNA: TGTGCCAGCAGCTTAGATCGGACAGGAACATGCACCTTC.

On this clonotype: A single base separates this from a much larger clone, so it may be a read error. The V call is TRBV9, the J call TRBJ1-2; D is uncertain. Germline CDR1 SGDLS, CDR2 YYNGEE. The CDR3 is 15 amino acids. The CDR3 loop is CDSSVGIDPNYGYTF. The CDR3 DNA reads as TGTGACAGCAGCGTAGGGATAGATCCTAACTATGGCTACACCTTC.

This clonotype has a handful of counts. This chain joins TRBV7-3 and TRBJ1-1; 8 bases line up with TRBD1. V shed 5 bases, J shed 5 bases, and the junction held 13 bases outside the gene matches. Germline CDR1 is SGHTA and CDR2 is FQGTGA. The CDR3 sequence is 16 residues long. As DNA, the CDR3 is TGTGCCAGCAGCCCCTTCCCCGGACAGGGAAGGACTGAAGCTTTCTTT. Its translation: CASSPFPGQGRTEAFF.

This chain links TRBV19 with TRBJ2-7; 12 bases are a match to TRBD2. Germline CDR1 reads LNHDA; CDR2 reads SQIVND (reference sequence). CDR3 length: 14 amino acids. V lost 2 bases and J lost 5; bases outside the gene matches: 1. CDR3 residues: CASSIRTSGDEQYF. Here the CDR3 DNA reads TGTGCCAGTAGTATAAGGACTAGCGGGGACGAGCAGTACTTC.

This clonotype was observed at least ten times. The chain couples TRBV4-2 to TRBJ2-7; D remains ambiguous. V was trimmed by 3 bases and J by 7 bases, leaving 10 bases between them. The CDR3 is made up of 12 amino acids. Germline CDR1 LGHNA, CDR2 YNFKEQ. This CDR3 reads CASSQDSREQYF. The CDR3 DNA follows: TGTGCCAGCAGCCAGGATTCCAGAGAGCAGTACTTC.

In this sample, this clonotype turned up many times. The chain joins TRBV7-8 to TRBJ2-7; D call uncertain. The CDR3 runs 14 residues. From germline, CDR1 is SGHVS and CDR2 FQNEAQ. Trimming stripped 0 bases from V and 0 bases from J, with 6 bases between. The CDR3 nucleotides are TGTGCCAGCAGCTTAGCGGTACCCTCCTACGAGCAGTACTTC. Protein sequence: CASSLAVPSYEQYF.

Regarding this clonotype: Because it lacks the conserved phenylalanine or tryptophan at the end, this CDR3 is likely a read error. The chain has TRBV7-2 and TRBJ2-7; 9 bases line up with TRBD2. Trimming at V came to 5 bases and at J to 2 bases, leaving 4 bases not matched to a gene. CDR3 length equals 14 residues. Germline CDR1 is SGHTA and CDR2 is FQGNSA. The CDR3 sequence is CASSAASGAYEQYC. The CDR3 DNA reads as TGTGCCAGCAGCGCGGCTAGCGGGGCCTACGAGCAGTACTGC.

This clonotype has ten or more counts. This chain joins TRBV3-1 and TRBJ1-1; D might be TRBD1 (6 bases). V lost 0 bases and J 12 bases, leaving 14 bases between the germline ends. CDR1 is LGHDT and CDR2 is YNNKEL in the germline V gene (reference sequence). The length of the CDR3 is 13 residues. The CDR3, as DNA: TGTGCCAGCAGCCAAGATAACGGCGGGACAACTTTCTTT. It translates to CASSQDNGGTTFF.

The chain carries TRBV3-1 and TRBJ1-2; D uncertain. Trimming stripped 1 base from V and 2 bases from J, with 8 bases between. There are 14 residues in the CDR3. Germline-derived CDR1 and CDR2 are LGHDT and YNNKEL (reference sequence). CDR3 residues: CASSQGVRNYGYTF. The CDR3 DNA reads TGTGCCAGCAGCCAAGGCGTCAGAAACTATGGCTACACCTTC.

This clonotype was recorded many times. V gene TRBV20-1 combines with J gene TRBJ1-3; D is undetermined. The CDR3 runs to 15 residues. V was clipped by 3 bases and J by 0 bases, with 12 bases between them. Germline V gives CDR1 DFQATT, CDR2 SNEGSKA (reference sequence). The CDR3 DNA reads as TGCAGTGCTAGTAGCCAGGTCTTCTCTGGAAACACCATATATTTT. Translating gives CSASSQVFSGNTIYF.

The chain joins TRBV25-1 to TRBJ2-2; D may correspond to TRBD1 or TRBD2 (5 bases each). The V gene's germline CDR1 is MGHDK and CDR2 SYGVNS. The CDR3 extends over 17 amino acids. V gave up 4 bases and J gave up 0 bases, with 15 bases separating them. The DNA of the CDR3 is TGTGCCAGCAGTGCTAGGGACGGAGCCTCGAACACCGGGGAGCTGTTTTTT. Its translation: CASSARDGASNTGELFF.

V gene TRBV12-3 or TRBV12-4 combines with J gene TRBJ2-7, with D possibly matching TRBD2 (6 bases). The CDR3 has 15 residues. The germline V and J ends were trimmed by 7 bases and 5 bases, with 21 bases remaining between them. CDR3 in amino acids: CASTSSGTPNNEQYF. CDR3 DNA: TGTGCCAGCACCTCGAGTGGGACTCCGAACAACGAGCAGTACTTC.

Many counts were recorded for this clonotype. This chain joins TRBV7-3 and TRBJ2-7; D might be TRBD1 or TRBD2, each matching 6 bases. The germline CDR1 and CDR2 sequences are SGHTA and FQGTGA. V lost 0 bases and J 4 bases, leaving 16 bases between the germline ends. The CDR3 covers 16 residues. The CDR3 coding sequence is TGTGCCAGCAGCTTAACAGGGGGGACGGCCGAATACGAGCAGTACTTC. Its protein is CASSLTGGTAEYEQYF.

A few counts support this clonotype. This chain joins TRBV25-1 and TRBJ2-3; the D is unclear. The CDR3 covers 16 residues. Germline CDR1 reads MGHDK; CDR2 reads SYGVNS. Trimming cost V 5 bases and J 4 bases, with 19 bases left between them. This chain's CDR3 is CASSSSSVARSDTQYF. DNA of the CDR3: TGTGCCAGCAGTTCGTCTTCCGTCGCCCGATCAGATACGCAGTATTTT. Based on the CDR3 plus reference TRBV25-1 and TRBJ2-3, the full variable domain is EADIYQTPRYLVIGTGKKITLECSQTMGHDKMYWYQQDPGMELHLIHYSYGVNSTEKGDLSSESTVSRIRTEHFPLTLESARPSHTSQYLCASSSSSVARSDTQYFGPGTRLTVL.

The chain joins TRBV20-1 to TRBJ1-6; the D gene is possibly TRBD1 (6 bases). CDR3 size: 15 residues. Germline CDR1 DFQATT, CDR2 SNEGSKA (reference sequence). With 5 bases removed from V and 4 bases from J, the gap between germline ends came to 15 bases. For the CDR3, the DNA is TGCAGTGCTTTTAACGAGCAGGGGTATAATTCACCCCTCCACTTT. Protein product: CSAFNEQGYNSPLHF.

This clonotype has at least ten counts. The CDR3 DNA reads TGCGCCAGCACCTCCAGTTCCTACGAGCAGTACTTC. Its translation is CASTSSSYEQYF. J is TRBJ2-7 and V is TRBV5-1; the D is unclear. The CDR3 runs to 12 residues. Germline-derived CDR1 and CDR2 are SGHRS and YFSETQ. The V gene lost 6 bases and the J gene lost 1 base, with 8 bases spanning the gap.

At least ten counts were recorded for this clonotype. A read error may be the cause here, since a much bigger clone is one base away. The genes are TRBV2 and TRBJ2-6, with D tentatively TRBD1 (5 bases). Germline CDR1 and CDR2: SNHLY and FYNNEI. V lost 9 bases and J lost 0, with 6 bases in between. The CDR3 runs to 13 residues. The CDR3 reads CARRGSGANVLTF. DNA for the CDR3: TGTGCCAGAAGGGGCTCTGGGGCCAACGTCCTGACTTTC.